This is a list of T cell receptor beta chains from one sample in a study of blood T cell repertoires in COVID-19. Clones were sequenced by immunoSEQ multiplex PCR, and TCRdb holds only the in-frame ones, with some missing. Seen here are more than 150,000 clones, roughly 82% observed once, and the top ten hold about 5.5%. The material sequenced was peripheral blood. Every receptor here comes from a woman between 25 and 40 years old with acute or convalescent COVID-19. The CDR3 runs from the conserved cysteine through the conserved F or W. The order of the fields is CDR3 length, V gene, clone size, D gene, J gene, CDR3 DNA, CDR3 protein. The D gene is left open where the match is weak. Clone size is not always given. Where it is, it says once, few, many or a class for expanded clones.

>15|TRBV6-4|many|TRBD2|TRBJ2-1
TGTGCCAGCAGTGACTTTGCGCGGGAGGGGAATGAGCAGTTCTTC
CASSDFAREGNEQFF
>11|TRBV19|NA|NA|TRBJ1-1
TGTGCCAGTACAGGGTTCACTGAAGCTTTCTTT
CASTGFTEAFF
>17|TRBV6-4|NA|NA|TRBJ1-5
TGTGCCAGCCGGCCAAACGACCACAGGAGTCGCAATCAGCCCCAGCATTTT
CASRPNDHRSRNQPQHF
>17|TRBV28|NA|NA|TRBJ1-6
TGTGCCAGCAGTTTAGATAGGGGAAGATCCTATAATTCACCCCTCCACTTT
CASSLDRGRSYNSPLHF
>15|TRBV3-1/TRBV3-2|NA|NA|TRBJ2-7
TGTGCCAGCAGTCACCGGGCGGGGCCCTGGTACGAGCAGTACTTC
CASSHRAGPWYEQYF
>14|TRBV6-2/TRBV6-3|NA|TRBD1|TRBJ1-1
TGTGCCAGCAGTTCCCCGGGGACAGTTGTGGATGCTTTCTTT
CASSSPGTVVDAFF
>16|TRBV24-1|once|NA|TRBJ2-7
TGTGCCACCAGCGGTTACTGGATGGCGGGTACGAGCGAGCAGTACTTC
CATSGYWMAGTSEQYF
>17|TRBV19|NA|TRBD1|TRBJ1-5
TGTGCCAGTATCAATTCAGGGGGCGGGAATAGCAATCAGCCCCAGCATTTT
CASINSGGGNSNQPQHF
>14|TRBV5-1|NA|TRBD1|TRBJ2-7
TGCGCCAGCAGCACGGGACAGGCCCGCTACGAGCAGTACTTC
CASSTGQARYEQYF
>15|TRBV3-1/TRBV3-2|NA|NA|TRBJ2-1
TGTGCCAGCAGCCCTATGGGGGCTGGAAGGAATGAGCAGTTCTTC
CASSPMGAGRNEQFF
>12|TRBV7-8|NA|NA|TRBJ2-1
TGTGCCAGCAGCCCAGGGAAGAATGAGCAGTTCTTC
CASSPGKNEQFF
>15|TRBV6-5|NA|TRBD2|TRBJ2-1
TGTGCCAGCAGGGGGCTTAGCGGGGTACACAATGAGCAGTTCTTC
CASRGLSGVHNEQFF
>15|TRBV6-4|NA|TRBD2|TRBJ2-1
TGTGCCAGCAGTGACAGGACTAGCGGGAGCAATGAGCAGTTCTTC
CASSDRTSGSNEQFF
>16|TRBV5-6|NA|TRBD1|TRBJ1-6
TGTGCCAGCAGCAGAACAGGGGCCTCCTATAATTCACCCCTCCACTTT
CASSRTGASYNSPLHF
>11|TRBV9|NA|NA|TRBJ2-7
TGTGCCAGCAGCCCTAACTACGAGCAGTACTTC
CASSPNYEQYF
>13|TRBV12-3/TRBV12-4|NA|NA|TRBJ1-1
TGTGCCAGCAGTTTAAGGGGTAGGACTGAAGCTTTCTTT
CASSLRGRTEAFF
>13|TRBV18|NA|TRBD1|TRBJ2-7
TGTGCCAGCTCACTAGACAGGGGCTACGAGCAGTACTTC
CASSLDRGYEQYF
>18|TRBV28|NA|TRBD1|TRBJ1-2
TGTGCCAGCAGTTTACGTTCTGGACAGGGCAGGGGGTTGTTTGGCTACACCTTC
CASSLRSGQGRGLFGYTF
>13|TRBV27|once|NA|TRBJ2-1
TGTGCCAGCAGTTTAATCCGGGATGGTGAGCAGTTCTTC
CASSLIRDGEQFF
>16|TRBV15|NA|NA|TRBJ1-5
TGTGCCACCAGCAGAGATCGGGCGGGGGGGGATCAGCCCCAGCATTTT
CATSRDRAGGDQPQHF
>15|TRBV3-1/TRBV3-2|NA|TRBD1|TRBJ1-5
TGTGCCAGCAGCCAAGGGACAGGGGGCAATCAGCCCCAGCATTTT
CASSQGTGGNQPQHF
>13|TRBV27|NA|NA|TRBJ2-5
TGTGCCAGCAGTTTATTACCTAGCTCTCCCCAGTACTTC
CASSLLPSSPQYF
>13|TRBV30|NA|NA|TRBJ2-3
TGTGCCTGGAGAAGTCCGGGACTAGATACGCAGTATTTT
CAWRSPGLDTQYF
>14|TRBV5-6|NA|TRBD1|TRBJ2-7
TGTGCCAGCAGTTCCGGGACAGGGGGTTTCGAGCAGTACTTC
CASSSGTGGFEQYF
>15|TRBV7-8|NA|TRBD1|TRBJ2-1
TGTGCCAGCAGGTCCGGGACAGGGGGCATCTATGAGCAGTTCTTC
CASRSGTGGIYEQFF
>16|TRBV6-6|NA|TRBD1|TRBJ2-2
TGTGCCAGCAGCTCTCCGGACAGGGGTTACCCCGGGGAGCTGTTTTTT
CASSSPDRGYPGELFF
>15|TRBV18|NA|TRBD1|TRBJ2-5
TGTGCCAGCTCACCACCGAGGACAGGGAAGGAGACCCAGTACTTC
CASSPPRTGKETQYF
>12|TRBV12-3/TRBV12-4|NA|NA|TRBJ2-1
TGTGCCAGCAGTCGGTATCGCAATGAGCAGTTCTTC
CASSRYRNEQFF
>13|TRBV21-1|NA|NA|TRBJ1-1
TGTGCCAGCAGCATCAGGGTTCCCACTGAAGCTTTCTTT
CASSIRVPTEAFF
>13|TRBV28|NA|TRBD2|TRBJ2-7
TGTGCCAGCAACTCGGGACTAGGTCACGAGCAGTACTTC
CASNSGLGHEQYF
>18|TRBV2|NA|NA|TRBJ1-5
TGTGCCAGCAGCGACGACCGAGGGCGGGGGTATAGCAATCAGCCCCAGCATTTT
CASSDDRGRGYSNQPQHF
>11|TRBV19|NA|NA|TRBJ2-3
TGTGCCAGTAGGGGGGCCGATACGCAGTATTTT
CASRGADTQYF
>13|TRBV7-3|few|NA|TRBJ2-7
TGTGCCAGCAGCTTGCGAGAAGGGGCCGAGCAGTACTTC
CASSLREGAEQYF
>13|TRBV5-6|NA|NA|TRBJ2-7
TGTGCCAGCAGCTCCTCTTTATTCTACGAGCAGTACTTC
CASSSSLFYEQYF
>19|TRBV3-1/TRBV3-2|NA|TRBD2|TRBJ2-1
TGTGCCAGCAGCCAAGAGGGGACTAGCGGGAGGGCGCCCTACAATGAGCAGTTCTTC
CASSQEGTSGRAPYNEQFF
>16|TRBV15|NA|NA|TRBJ2-1
TGTGCCACCAGCAGAGCAGAGGGTGGACTACACGATGAGCAGTTCTTC
CATSRAEGGLHDEQFF
>14|TRBV30|NA|NA|TRBJ1-1
TGTGCCTGGAATACCCGGTACTTCCGGACTGAAGCTTTCTTT
CAWNTRYFRTEAFF
>20|TRBV19|NA|TRBD2|TRBJ2-3
TGTGCCAGTACCTTGGGACTAGCGGGAGGTCCCTCCCTTGGCACAGATACGCAGTATTTT
CASTLGLAGGPSLGTDTQYF
>13|TRBV27|few|TRBD1|TRBJ2-7
TGTGCCAGCAGTTTATACAGGGGCTACGAGCAGTACTTC
CASSLYRGYEQYF
>16|TRBV14|NA|NA|TRBJ2-2
TGTGCCAGCAGCCACACAAGGAGGGCGAACACCGGGGAGCTGTTTTTT
CASSHTRRANTGELFF
>16|TRBV7-2|NA|TRBD2|TRBJ2-1
TGTGCCAGCAGCCCCAGACTAGCCCCCTTCTACAATGAGCAGTTCTTC
CASSPRLAPFYNEQFF
>14|TRBV5-4|few|NA|TRBJ2-7
TGTGCCAGCAGCTTGGTCGCAGACTCCTACGAGCAGTACTTC
CASSLVADSYEQYF
>14|TRBV27|NA|NA|TRBJ2-5
TGTGCCAGCAGTTTATCAGAGATGGGGCAGACCCAGTACTTC
CASSLSEMGQTQYF
>14|TRBV5-1|NA|NA|TRBJ1-2
TGCGCCAGCCGCCCCCAAACAGGGAACTATGGCTACACCTTC
CASRPQTGNYGYTF
>12|TRBV3-1/TRBV3-2|few|NA|TRBJ1-2
TGTGCCAGCAGCAGTCAGGACTATGGCTACACCTTC
CASSSQDYGYTF
>18|TRBV6-4|NA|NA|TRBJ2-5
TGTGCCAGCAGTGACCATAGTCAACCGAGGCTAGCACGGGAGACCCAGTACTTC
CASSDHSQPRLARETQYF
>15|TRBV29-1|NA|NA|TRBJ1-2
TGCAGCGTTGATATGTCAGGGTTCGCTAACTATGGCTACACCTTC
CSVDMSGFANYGYTF
>15|TRBV11-2|NA|NA|TRBJ1-1
TGTGCCAGCAGCAGTCAAGGGGCGAGGAACACTGAAGCTTTCTTT
CASSSQGARNTEAFF
>13|TRBV7-9|NA|NA|TRBJ1-2
TGTGCCAGCAGGCGAGCGGGGGCGGAAGGCTACACCTTC
CASRRAGAEGYTF
>21|TRBV28|NA|TRBD1|TRBJ2-7
TGTGCCAGCAATTTCGGAGCTTCTTTCCGGGACAGGTCTACTAGCTCCTACGAGCAGTACTTC
CASNFGASFRDRSTSSYEQYF
>14|TRBV7-9|few|NA|TRBJ2-2
TGTGCCAGCAGTCTCAATAGCGTTCCCGGGGAGCTGTTTTTT
CASSLNSVPGELFF
>18|TRBV5-1|NA|TRBD2|TRBJ2-2
TGCGCCAGCAGCTTGGGCGGGACTAGCGGGAGTCGCGGCGGGGAGCTGTTTTTT
CASSLGGTSGSRGGELFF